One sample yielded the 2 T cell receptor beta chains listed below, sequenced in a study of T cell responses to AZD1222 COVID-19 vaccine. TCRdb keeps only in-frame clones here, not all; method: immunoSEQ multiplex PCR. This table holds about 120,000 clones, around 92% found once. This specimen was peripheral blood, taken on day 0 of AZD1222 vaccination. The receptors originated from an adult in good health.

The CDR3 loop reads CASSPDYGAPPYTGELFF. The DNA of the CDR3 is TGTGCCAGCAGTCCGGATTATGGGGCCCCCCCATACACCGGGGAGCTGTTTTTT. The gene calls are TRBV6-6 and TRBJ2-2; TRBD1 is a possible D gene (5 bases). The CDR3 consists of 18 residues. V lost 5 bases and J lost 3, with 22 bases in between. Germline V gene sequence: CDR1 MNHNY, CDR2 SVGAGI (reference sequence).

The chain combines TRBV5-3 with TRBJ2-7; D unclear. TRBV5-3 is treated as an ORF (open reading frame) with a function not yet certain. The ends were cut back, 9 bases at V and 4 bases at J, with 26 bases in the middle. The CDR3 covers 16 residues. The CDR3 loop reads CANPFTLQSLSYEQYF. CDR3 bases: TGTGCCAACCCATTTACTCTTCAGTCGCTATCGTACGAGCAGTACTTC.